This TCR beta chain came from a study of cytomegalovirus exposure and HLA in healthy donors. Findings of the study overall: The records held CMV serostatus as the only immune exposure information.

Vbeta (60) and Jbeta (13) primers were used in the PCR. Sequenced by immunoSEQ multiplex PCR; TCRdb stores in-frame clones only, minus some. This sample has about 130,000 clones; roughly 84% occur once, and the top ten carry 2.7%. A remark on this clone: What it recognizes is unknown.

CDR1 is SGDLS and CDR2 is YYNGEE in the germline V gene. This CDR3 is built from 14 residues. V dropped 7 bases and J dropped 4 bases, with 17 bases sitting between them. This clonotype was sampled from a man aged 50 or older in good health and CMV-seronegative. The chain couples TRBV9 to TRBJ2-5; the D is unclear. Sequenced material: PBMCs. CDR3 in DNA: TGTGCCAGCTCCCTCGAGGCAGCCATAGAGACCCAGTACTTC. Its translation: CASSLEAAIETQYF.